This T cell receptor beta chain was sequenced during a study of spatial heterogeneity in lung cancer. This clonotype has ten or more counts. Time point noted: sample taken at primary tumor resection. Unsorted tumor, nontumor lung tissue or cryopreserved PBMC supplied the whole RNA. Samples were obtained from about 75 donors, all untreated early-stage non-small cell lung cancer patients. A single record per CDR3 protein comes from TCRdb applying MiXCR to the 5' RACE reads. The data show about 18,000 distinct CDR3 sequences, 15% to 20% seen once. The V and J ends lost 3 bases and 4 bases, in that order; junction bases with no gene match: 8. Germline CDR1 reads SGDLS; CDR2 reads YYNGEE. This CDR3 spans 16 amino acids.

The sequence was obtained from a male donor with early-stage non-small cell lung cancer. The gene calls are TRBV9 and TRBJ2-2; 8 positions agree with TRBD2. The starting material was PBMCs, obtained at surgery. CDR3 nucleotide sequence: TGTGCCAGCAGCGCGGGACTAGTGCACGTCACCGGGGAGCTGTTTTTT. This translates into CASSAGLVHVTGELFF.